This T cell receptor beta chain was documented in a study of beta chain features in type 1 diabetes. This clone was observed a few times. Around 100 mL of blood, on average, came from one heparinised draw per donor. This CDR3 is built from 15 residues. Trimming took 0 bases from V and 0 from J, leaving 7 bases between them. Germline CDR1 SGDLS, CDR2 YYNGEE. Every isolated RNA sample was fully reverse transcribed, so sequencing captured expressed TCRB transcripts. Only in-frame clones appear in the TCRdb table, and some are missing; sequencing was by immunoSEQ multiplex PCR. The sample holds 200,000 to 250,000 clones, around 10% seen once.

This chain connects TRBV9 to TRBJ2-4; D gene ambiguous. This receptor was obtained from a woman in her late teens or twenties in good health. Sequences were obtained from naive CD4+ T cells from blood. The CDR3: CASSVGGVAKNIQYF. The CDR3 nucleotides read TGTGCCAGCAGCGTAGGTGGAGTAGCCAAAAACATTCAGTACTTC.